This TCR beta chain comes out of a study of blood T cell repertoires in COVID-19. The repertoire was sequenced with immunoSEQ multiplex PCR; TCRdb's copy has only in-frame clones and lacks some. Altogether over 85,000 clones are present, 70% to 90% being singletons, with the ten largest covering 4% to 5.5%. Losses at the gene ends were 10 bases for V and 6 bases for J; bases not matched to a gene: 9. This CDR3 is built from 13 residues. Germline CDR1 reads MNHEY; CDR2 reads SMNVEV (reference sequence). The rearrangement joins TRBV27 to TRBJ2-7; 10 nucleotides line up with TRBD1. Sequencing was done on a sample of peripheral blood. The sequence was obtained from a man aged 65 to 85 with acute or convalescent COVID-19. CDR3 amino acids: CATRTGGIGEQYF. CDR3 DNA sequence: TGTGCCACCCGGACAGGGGGAATCGGCGAGCAGTACTTC.